This record covers a single TCR beta chain. Which antigen it targets is not known. No quality values exist for individual bases; no much larger clone is one base distant. This record belongs to a study of blood T cell repertoires in COVID-19 (dated by TCRdb to about 2020). Background for the entire study: Collaborator samples came from the United States, Italy and Spain and covered acute and convalescent phases of COVID-19. The material from the prospective study consisted of cDNA or gDNA derived from T cells, B-cell-depleted T cells, or PBMCs. Deeply sampled blood TCRbeta repertoires from subjects exposed to, actively infected with, or recovered from COVID-19 were included in the dataset. The repertoires were released in a freely available public database meant as a resource for research on the immune response to SARS-CoV-2. The samples were drawn from two sources: the first 160 participants of the ongoing ImmuneRACE study, and 950 to 1,500 subjects contributed by 6 global collaborators. The sample metadata nearly always contained a de-identified subject ID, COVID-19 status, age in years and sex. Where HLA class I and class II types were available, the types were taken from metadata supplied by the sample provider, not from assay-based typing.

Taken from the germline V gene (reference sequence), the CDR1 and CDR2 loops are LGHDT and YNNKEL. From the cysteine through the phenylalanine, the CDR3 covers 14 amino acids. Of all the DNA, just the CDR3 is kept, 42 bases in frame from base 1. The V end loses 5 bases and the J end loses 7 bases, and a stretch of 15 bases separates them. Broader findings and caveats from the paper: Clinical and demographic metadata were provided uncurated, with the amount varying by source and participant.

TCRbeta CDR3 regions were amplified from genomic DNA by means of the immunoSEQ Assay, a bias-controlled multiplex PCR. The original pipeline was this. The number of nucleated cells in each sample was estimated from the amplification of reference gene primers within the assay. To quantify the absolute abundance of each unique TCRbeta CDR3 rearrangement, sequence reads were collapsed and filtered. For each sample, productive Simpson clonality was calculated by taking the square root of Simpson's diversity index across productive rearrangements. TCRdb provides this immuneACCESS table in a form limited to in-frame rearrangements. Some clones are lacking; in checked studies, under half of them reflect an unresolved V gene, and why the rest are absent is not known. For V, J and clone size, that table is used; D and trimming come from the DNA. The sample contains about 220,000 clones, 85% of them found a single time. The ten largest account for about 2.4% of the sample.

One collaborating source in Seattle enrolled patients while the patients were actively infected and followed the patients over time throughout the course of disease. Whole blood was collected in K2EDTA tubes by collaborating institutions according to the institutions' own protocols. For TCRbeta analysis, collaborators shipped samples in one of three forms: frozen whole blood, isolated PBMCs, or DNA extracted from either of those sample types. Material for sequencing was peripheral blood. This receptor was taken from a woman in her 70s with COVID-19, enrolled during active disease. The chain links TRBV3-1 (or the pseudogene TRBV3-2) with TRBJ2-1, with a tentative D gene TRBD2 over 5 matching bases. The CDR3 loop reads CASSTGITGNEQFF. Here is the DNA: TGTGCCAGCAGCACCGGGATCACGGGGAATGAGCAGTTCTTC.